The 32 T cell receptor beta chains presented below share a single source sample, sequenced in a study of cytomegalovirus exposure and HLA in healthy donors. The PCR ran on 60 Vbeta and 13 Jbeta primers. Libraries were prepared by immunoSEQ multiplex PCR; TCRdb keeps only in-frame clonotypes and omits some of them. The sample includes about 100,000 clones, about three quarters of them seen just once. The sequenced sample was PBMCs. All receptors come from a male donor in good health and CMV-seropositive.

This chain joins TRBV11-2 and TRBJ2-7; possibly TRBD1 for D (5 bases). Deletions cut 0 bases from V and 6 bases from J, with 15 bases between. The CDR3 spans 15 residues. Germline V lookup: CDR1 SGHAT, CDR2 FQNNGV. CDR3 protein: CASSLDRGRVSEQYF. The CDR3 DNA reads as TGTGCCAGCAGCTTAGATCGAGGCAGGGTGAGCGAGCAGTACTTC.

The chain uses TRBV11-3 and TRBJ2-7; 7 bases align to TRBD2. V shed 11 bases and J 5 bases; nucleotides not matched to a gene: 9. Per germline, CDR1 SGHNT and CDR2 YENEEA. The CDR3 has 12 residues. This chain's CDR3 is CASTAGYDEQYF. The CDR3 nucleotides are TGTGCCTCAACAGCGGGGTACGACGAGCAGTACTTC.

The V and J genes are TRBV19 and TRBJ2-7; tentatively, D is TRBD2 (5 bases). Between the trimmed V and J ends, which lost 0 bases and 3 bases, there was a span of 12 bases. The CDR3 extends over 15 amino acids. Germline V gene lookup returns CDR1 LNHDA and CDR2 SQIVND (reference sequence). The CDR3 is CASSIEEEHLYEQYF. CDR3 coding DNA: TGTGCCAGTAGTATAGAGGAGGAACACCTCTACGAGCAGTACTTC.

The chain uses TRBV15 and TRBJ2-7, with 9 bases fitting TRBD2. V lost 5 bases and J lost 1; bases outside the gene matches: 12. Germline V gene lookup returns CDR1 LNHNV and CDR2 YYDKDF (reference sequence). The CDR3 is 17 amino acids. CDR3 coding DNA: TGTGCCACCAGCCCCCCAGGCGGGAGGGGGGAGTCCTACGAGCAGTACTTC. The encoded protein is CATSPPGGRGESYEQYF. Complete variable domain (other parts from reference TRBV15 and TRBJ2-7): DAMVIQNPRYQVTQFGKPVTLSCSQTLNHNVMYWYQQKSSQAPKLLFHYYDKDFNNEADTPDNFQSRRPNTSFCFLDIRSPGLGDTAMYLCATSPPGGRGESYEQYFGPGTRLTVT.

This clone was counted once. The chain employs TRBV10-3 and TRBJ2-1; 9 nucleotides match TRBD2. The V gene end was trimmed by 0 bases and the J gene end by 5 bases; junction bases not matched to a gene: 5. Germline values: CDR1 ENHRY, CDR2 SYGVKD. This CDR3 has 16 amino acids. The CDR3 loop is CAISESKAGGNNEQFF. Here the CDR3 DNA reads TGTGCCATCAGTGAGTCGAAAGCGGGGGGCAACAATGAGCAGTTCTTC.

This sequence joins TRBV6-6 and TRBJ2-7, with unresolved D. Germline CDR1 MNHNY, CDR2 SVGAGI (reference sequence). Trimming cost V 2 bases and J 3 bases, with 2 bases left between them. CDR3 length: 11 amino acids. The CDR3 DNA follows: TGTGCCAGCAGTTACCTCTACGAGCAGTACTTC. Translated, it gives CASSYLYEQYF.

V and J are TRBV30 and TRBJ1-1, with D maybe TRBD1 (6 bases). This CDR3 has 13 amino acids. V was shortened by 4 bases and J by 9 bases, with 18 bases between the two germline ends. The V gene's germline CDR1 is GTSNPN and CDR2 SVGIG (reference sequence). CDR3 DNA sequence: TGTGCCTGGACCTCGGGACATCTAAACCAAGCTTTCTTT. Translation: CAWTSGHLNQAFF.

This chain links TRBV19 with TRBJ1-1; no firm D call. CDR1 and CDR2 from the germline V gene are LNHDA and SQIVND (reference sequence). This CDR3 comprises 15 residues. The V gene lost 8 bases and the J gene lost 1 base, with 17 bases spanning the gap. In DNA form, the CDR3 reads TGTGCCAGTGCTTACAGAGAGTCCGGGAACACTGAAGCTTTCTTT. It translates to CASAYRESGNTEAFF.

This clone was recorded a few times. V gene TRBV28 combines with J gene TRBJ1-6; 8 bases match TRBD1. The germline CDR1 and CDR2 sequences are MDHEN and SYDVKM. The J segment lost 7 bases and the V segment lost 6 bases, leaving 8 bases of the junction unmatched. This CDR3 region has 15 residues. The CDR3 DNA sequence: TGTGCCAGCAGAGAGAGGGCAGGGGGCAATTCACCCCTCCACTTT. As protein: CASRERAGGNSPLHF. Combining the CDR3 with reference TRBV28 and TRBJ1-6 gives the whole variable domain DVKVTQSSRYLVKRTGEKVFLECVQDMDHENMFWYRQDPGLGLRLIYFSYDVKMKEKGDIPEGYSVSREKKERFSLILESASTNQTSMYLCASRERAGGNSPLHFGNGTRLTVT.

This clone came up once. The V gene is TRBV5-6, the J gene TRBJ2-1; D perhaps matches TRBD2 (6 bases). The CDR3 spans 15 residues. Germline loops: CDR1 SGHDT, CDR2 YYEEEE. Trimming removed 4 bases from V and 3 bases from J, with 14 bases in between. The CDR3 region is CASSEEGLDYNEQFF. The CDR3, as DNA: TGTGCCAGCAGCGAGGAGGGGCTAGACTACAATGAGCAGTTCTTC.

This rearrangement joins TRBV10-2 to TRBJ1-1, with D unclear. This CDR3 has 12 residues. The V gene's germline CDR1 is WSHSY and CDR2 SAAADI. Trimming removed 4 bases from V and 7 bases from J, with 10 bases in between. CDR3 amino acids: CASSVPGSEAFF. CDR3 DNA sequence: TGCGCCAGCAGTGTTCCAGGCAGTGAAGCTTTCTTT.

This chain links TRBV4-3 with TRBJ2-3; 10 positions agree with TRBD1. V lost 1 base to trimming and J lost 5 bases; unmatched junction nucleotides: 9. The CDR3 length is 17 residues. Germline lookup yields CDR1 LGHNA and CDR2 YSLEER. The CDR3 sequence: CASSQGVGQGGVDTQYF. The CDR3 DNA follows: TGCGCCAGCAGCCAAGGAGTAGGACAGGGGGGAGTAGATACGCAGTATTTT.

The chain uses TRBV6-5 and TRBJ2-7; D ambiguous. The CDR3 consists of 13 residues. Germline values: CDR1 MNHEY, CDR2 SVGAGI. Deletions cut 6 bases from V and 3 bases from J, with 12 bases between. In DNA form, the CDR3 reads TGTGCCAGCAGCCGCACAGTTTACTACGAGCAGTACTTC. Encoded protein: CASSRTVYYEQYF.

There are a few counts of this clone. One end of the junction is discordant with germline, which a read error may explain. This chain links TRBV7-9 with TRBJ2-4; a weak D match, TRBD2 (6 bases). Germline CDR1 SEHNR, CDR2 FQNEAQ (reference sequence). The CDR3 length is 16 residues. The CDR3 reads CSSSSGEAGAKNIQYF. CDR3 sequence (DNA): TGTTCCAGCAGCTCCGGGGAGGCCGGAGCCAAAAACATTCAGTACTTC.

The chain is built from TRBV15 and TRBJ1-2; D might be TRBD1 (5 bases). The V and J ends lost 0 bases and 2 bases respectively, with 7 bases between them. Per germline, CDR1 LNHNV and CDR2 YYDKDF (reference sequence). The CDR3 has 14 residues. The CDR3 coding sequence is TGTGCCACCAGCAGAGACCGACAGAACTATGGCTACACCTTC. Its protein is CATSRDRQNYGYTF.

The CDR3 DNA reads TGTGCCAGCAGCCAAGATCTAGCGGGGTTTACAGATACGCAGTATTTT. Its translation: CASSQDLAGFTDTQYF. V gene TRBV14 combines with J gene TRBJ2-3, with 9 nucleotides matching TRBD2. The V and J ends lost 0 bases and 3 bases, in that order; junction bases with no gene match: 4. Germline lookup yields CDR1 SGHDN and CDR2 FVKESK. The CDR3 totals 16 residues.

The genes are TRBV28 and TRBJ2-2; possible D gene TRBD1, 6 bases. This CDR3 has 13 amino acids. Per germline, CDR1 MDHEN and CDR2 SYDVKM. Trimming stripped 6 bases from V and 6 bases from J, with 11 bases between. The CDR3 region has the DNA TGTGCCAGCAGCGCCCCAGGGGCCGGGGAGCTGTTTTTT. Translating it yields CASSAPGAGELFF.

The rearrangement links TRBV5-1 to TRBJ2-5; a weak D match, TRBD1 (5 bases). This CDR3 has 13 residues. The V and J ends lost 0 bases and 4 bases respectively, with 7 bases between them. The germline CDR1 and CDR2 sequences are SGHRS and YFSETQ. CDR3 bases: TGCGCCAGCAGCTTGGGGGGCACAGAGACCCAGTACTTC. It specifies CASSLGGTETQYF. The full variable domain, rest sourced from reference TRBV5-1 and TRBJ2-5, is KAGVTQTPRYLIKTRGQQVTLSCSPISGHRSVSWYQQTPGQGLQFLFEYFSETQRNKGNFPGRFSGRQFSNSRSEMNVSTLELGDSALYLCASSLGGTETQYFGPGTRLLVL.

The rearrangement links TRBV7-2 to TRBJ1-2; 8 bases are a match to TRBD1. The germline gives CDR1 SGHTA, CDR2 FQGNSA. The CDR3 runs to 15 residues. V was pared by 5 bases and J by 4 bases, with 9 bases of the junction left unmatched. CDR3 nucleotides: TGTGCCAGCAGCCTCGGCGGACAGGGTCTCTATGGCTACACCTTC. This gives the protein CASSLGGQGLYGYTF.

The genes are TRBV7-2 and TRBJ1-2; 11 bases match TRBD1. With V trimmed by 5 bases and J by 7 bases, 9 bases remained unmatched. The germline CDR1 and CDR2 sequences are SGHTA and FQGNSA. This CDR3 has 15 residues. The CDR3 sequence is CASSRDRGSSFGYTF. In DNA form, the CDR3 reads TGTGCCAGCAGCCGGGACAGGGGGTCTAGTTTTGGCTACACCTTC.

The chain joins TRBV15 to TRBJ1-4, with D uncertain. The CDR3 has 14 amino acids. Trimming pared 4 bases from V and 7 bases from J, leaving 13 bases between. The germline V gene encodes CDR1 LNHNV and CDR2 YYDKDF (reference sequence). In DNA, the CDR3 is TGTGCCACCAGCAAATACGTGGGCGTTGAAAAACTGTTTTTT. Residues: CATSKYVGVEKLFF.

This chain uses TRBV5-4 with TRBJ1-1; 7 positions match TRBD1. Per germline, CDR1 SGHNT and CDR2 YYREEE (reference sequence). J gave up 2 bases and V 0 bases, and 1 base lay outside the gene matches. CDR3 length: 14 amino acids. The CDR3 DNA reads TGTGCCAGCAGCTTGGGGGACAGAAACACTGAAGCTTTCTTT. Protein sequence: CASSLGDRNTEAFF. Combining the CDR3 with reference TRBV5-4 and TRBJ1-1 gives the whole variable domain ETGVTQSPTHLIKTRGQQVTLRCSSQSGHNTVSWYQQALGQGPQFIFQYYREEENGRGNFPPRFSGLQFPNYSSELNVNALELDDSALYLCASSLGDRNTEAFFGQGTRLTVV.

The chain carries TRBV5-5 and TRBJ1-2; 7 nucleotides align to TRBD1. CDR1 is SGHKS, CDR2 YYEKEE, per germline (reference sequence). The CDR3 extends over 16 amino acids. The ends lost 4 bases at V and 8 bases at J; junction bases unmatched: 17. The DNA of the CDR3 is TGTGCCAGCAGCGGGAGCCGGACAGGACTAACTTGGGGCTACACCTTC. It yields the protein CASSGSRTGLTWGYTF.

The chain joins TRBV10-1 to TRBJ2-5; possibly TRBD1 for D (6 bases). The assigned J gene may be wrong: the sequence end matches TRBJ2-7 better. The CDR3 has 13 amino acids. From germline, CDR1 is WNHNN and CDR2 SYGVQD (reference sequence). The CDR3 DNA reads TGCGCCAGCAGTGGGGACACCAACTACGAGCAGTACTTC. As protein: CASSGDTNYEQYF.

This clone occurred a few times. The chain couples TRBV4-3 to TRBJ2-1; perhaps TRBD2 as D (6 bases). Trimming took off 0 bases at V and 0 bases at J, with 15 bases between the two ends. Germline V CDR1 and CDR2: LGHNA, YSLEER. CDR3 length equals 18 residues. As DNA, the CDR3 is TGCGCCAGCAGCCAAGATCTCGACCGGGGGAGCTCCTACAATGAGCAGTTCTTC. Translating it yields CASSQDLDRGSSYNEQFF.

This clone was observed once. CDR3 in amino acids: CASSLPGLLYEQYF. Here the CDR3 DNA reads TGTGCCAGCAGCTTACCCGGTCTCCTGTACGAGCAGTACTTC. J is TRBJ2-7 and V is TRBV7-2, with D hard to call. Trimming cost V 2 bases and J 4 bases, with 12 bases left between them. Germline CDR1 reads SGHTA; CDR2 reads FQGNSA. The CDR3 has 14 residues.

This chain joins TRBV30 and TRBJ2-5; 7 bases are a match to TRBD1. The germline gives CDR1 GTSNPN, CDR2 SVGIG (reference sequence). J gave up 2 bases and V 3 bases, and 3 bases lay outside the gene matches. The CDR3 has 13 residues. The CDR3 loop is CAWRRGRQETQYF. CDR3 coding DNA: TGTGCCTGGAGAAGGGGGCGGCAAGAGACCCAGTACTTC.

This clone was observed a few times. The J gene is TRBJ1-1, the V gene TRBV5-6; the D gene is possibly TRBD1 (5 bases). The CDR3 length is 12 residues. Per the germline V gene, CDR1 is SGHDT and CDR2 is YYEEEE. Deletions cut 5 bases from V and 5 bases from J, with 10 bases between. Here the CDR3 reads CASSWGETEAFF. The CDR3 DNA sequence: TGTGCCAGCAGTTGGGGCGAGACTGAAGCTTTCTTT.

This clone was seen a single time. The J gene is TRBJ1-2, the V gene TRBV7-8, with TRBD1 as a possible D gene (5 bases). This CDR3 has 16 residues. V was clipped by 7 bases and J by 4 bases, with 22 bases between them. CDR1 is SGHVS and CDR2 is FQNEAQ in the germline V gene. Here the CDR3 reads CASTPREGRPSYGYTF. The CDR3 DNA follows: TGTGCCAGCACCCCTAGGGAGGGGCGTCCCTCCTATGGCTACACCTTC.

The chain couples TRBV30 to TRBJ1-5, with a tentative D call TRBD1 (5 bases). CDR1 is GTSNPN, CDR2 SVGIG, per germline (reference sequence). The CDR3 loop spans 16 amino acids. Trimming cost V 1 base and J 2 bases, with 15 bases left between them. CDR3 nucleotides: TGTGCCTGGAGTGCCTCCCAGGGTAATCGCAATCAGCCCCAGCATTTT. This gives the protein CAWSASQGNRNQPQHF.

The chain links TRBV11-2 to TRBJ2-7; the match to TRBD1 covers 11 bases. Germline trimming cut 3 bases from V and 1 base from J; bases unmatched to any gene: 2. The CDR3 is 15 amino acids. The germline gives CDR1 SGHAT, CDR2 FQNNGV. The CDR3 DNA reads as TGTGCCAGCAGCTTCCGGGACAGGGGGTCCTACGAGCAGTACTTC. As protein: CASSFRDRGSYEQYF.

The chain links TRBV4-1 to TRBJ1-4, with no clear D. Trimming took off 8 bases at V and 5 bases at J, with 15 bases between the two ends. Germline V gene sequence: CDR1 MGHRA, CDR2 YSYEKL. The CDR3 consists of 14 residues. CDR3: CASRSPWQNEKLFF. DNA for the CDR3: TGCGCCAGCCGTTCGCCTTGGCAGAATGAAAAACTGTTTTTT.